This T cell receptor beta chain derives from a study of T cell responses to AZD1222 COVID-19 vaccine. Libraries were prepared by immunoSEQ multiplex PCR; TCRdb keeps only in-frame clonotypes and omits some of them. Of some 140,000 clones in the sample, about 90% were seen once. CDR1 is SGHNT and CDR2 is YENEEA in the germline V gene. V dropped 7 bases and J dropped 1 base, with 7 bases sitting between them. The CDR3 contains 13 residues. This receptor was identified in an adult in good health. V is TRBV11-3 and J is TRBJ2-2; the D is unclear. This sample comprised peripheral blood, obtained on day 0 of AZD1222 vaccination. CDR3 nucleotides: TGTGCCAGCACGCCGGGGAACACCGGGGAGCTGTTTTTT. Translation: CASTPGNTGELFF. Drawing the rest from reference TRBV11-3 and TRBJ2-2, the complete variable domain is EAGVVQSPRYKIIEKKQPVAFWCNPISGHNTLYWYLQNLGQGPELLIRYENEEAVDDSQLPKDRFSAERLKGVDSTLKIQPAELGDSAVYLCASTPGNTGELFFGEGSRLTVL.